This T cell receptor (beta chain) was captured in a study of blood T cell repertoires in COVID-19. On the study more broadly: T cells, B-cell-depleted T cells, or PBMCs provided the cDNA or gDNA that served as material.

CDR1 LGHDT and CDR2 YNNKEL come from the germline V gene (reference sequence). The V end was cut by 0 bases, the J end by 10 bases, with 18 bases between. This CDR3 comprises 15 residues. Generated by immunoSEQ multiplex PCR, the TCRdb table keeps only in-frame clones and is missing some. Of 350,000 to 450,000 clones in the sample, around 84% are singletons; the top ten hold roughly 3.9%. Material: peripheral blood. The clonotype comes from a woman between 18 and 29 years old with acute or convalescent COVID-19. The chain is built from TRBV3-1 (or the pseudogene TRBV3-2) and TRBJ1-2; unclear D gene. CDR3 DNA sequence: TGTGCCAGCAGCCAAGATAATCCAGGCAGTAGCGTCTACACCTTC. It specifies CASSQDNPGSSVYTF.